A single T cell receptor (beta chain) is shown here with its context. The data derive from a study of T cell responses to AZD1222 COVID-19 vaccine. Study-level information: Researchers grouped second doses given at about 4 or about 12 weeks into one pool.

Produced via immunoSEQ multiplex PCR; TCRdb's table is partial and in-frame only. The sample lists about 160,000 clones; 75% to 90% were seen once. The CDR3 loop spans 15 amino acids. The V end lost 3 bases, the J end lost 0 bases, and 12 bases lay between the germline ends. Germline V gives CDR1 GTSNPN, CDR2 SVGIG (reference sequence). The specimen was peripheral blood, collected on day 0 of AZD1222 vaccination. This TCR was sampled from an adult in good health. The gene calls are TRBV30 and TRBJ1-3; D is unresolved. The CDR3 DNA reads TGTGCCTGGAGGCCTGGCCGTAACTCTGGAAACACCATATATTTT. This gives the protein CAWRPGRNSGNTIYF. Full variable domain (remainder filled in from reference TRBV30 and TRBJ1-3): SQTIHQWPATLVQPVGSPLSLECTVEGTSNPNLYWYRQAAGRGLQLLFYSVGIGQISSEVPQNLSASRPQDRQFILSSKKLLLSDSGFYLCAWRPGRNSGNTIYFGEGSWLTVV.